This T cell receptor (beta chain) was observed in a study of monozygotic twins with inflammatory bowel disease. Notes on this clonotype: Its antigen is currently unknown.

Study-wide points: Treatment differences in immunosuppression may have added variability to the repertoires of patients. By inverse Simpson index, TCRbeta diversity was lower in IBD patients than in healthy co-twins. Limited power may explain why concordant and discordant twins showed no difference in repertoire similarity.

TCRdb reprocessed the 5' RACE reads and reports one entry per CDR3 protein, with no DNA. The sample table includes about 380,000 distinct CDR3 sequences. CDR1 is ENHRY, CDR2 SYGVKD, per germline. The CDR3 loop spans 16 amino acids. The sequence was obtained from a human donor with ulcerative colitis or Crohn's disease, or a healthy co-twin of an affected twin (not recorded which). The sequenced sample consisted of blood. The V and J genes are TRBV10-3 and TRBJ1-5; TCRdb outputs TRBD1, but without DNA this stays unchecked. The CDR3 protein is CAISRAERASNQPQHF.